This is a list of T cell receptor beta chains from one sample in a study of CD8+CD57+ T cells in acquired aplastic anemia. One entry per CDR3 protein results from TCRdb running MiXCR on the reads. This table holds 150,000 to 200,000 distinct CDR3 sequences, around 47% found once. Sample: sorted CD4+, CD8+, or CD8+CD57+ T cells (not recorded which) from PBMCs. The receptors come from a human donor with aplastic anemia. Each CDR3 is given with its conserved first and last residue. D genes are given only for firm matches. Only some rows state a clone size, as once, few, many or a class for expanded clones.

>TRBD2|TRBJ2-5|few|TRBV11-1
CASSSKEGLAGQETQYF
TGTGCCAGCAGCTCGAAGGAGGGACTAGCGGGCCAAGAGACCCAGTACTTC
>TRBD1|TRBJ2-6|many|TRBV5-1
CASSSRDRGSGANVLTF
TGCGCCAGCAGCTCCCGGGACAGGGGATCTGGGGCCAACGTCCTGACTTTC
>TRBD1|TRBJ1-4|many|TRBV5-1
CASSSTRTGNEKLFF
TGCGCCAGCAGCTCAACTAGGACAGGGAATGAAAAACTGTTTTTT
>TRBD1|TRBJ2-5|-|TRBV7-2
CASSRGQGVGKTQYF
TGTGCCAGCAGCAGAGGACAGGGAGTTGGAAAGACCCAGTACTTC
>TRBD1|TRBJ1-4|many|TRBV12-3/TRBV12-4
CATSISGGGNEKLFF
TGTGCCACGAGTATATCAGGGGGCGGCAATGAAAAACTGTTTTTT
>TRBD1|TRBJ1-5|-|TRBV15
CATSSSRTGSNQPQHF
TGTGCCACCAGCAGTAGTAGGACAGGGAGCAATCAGCCCCAGCATTTT
>-|TRBJ1-2|-|TRBV29-1
CSVDRRGGYTF
TGCAGCGTTGACAGACGTGGCGGCTACACCTTC
>-|TRBJ2-5|-|TRBV7-2
CASSLLAKETQYF
TGTGCCAGCAGCCTACTGGCGAAAGAGACCCAGTACTTC
>-|TRBJ2-5|-|TRBV10-3
CASSAQGQQETQYF
TGTGCCAGCAGTGCCCAGGGGCAGCAAGAGACCCAGTACTTC
>-|TRBJ2-2|many|TRBV4-3
CASSQGQGRRDGELFF
TGCGCCAGCAGCCAAGGGCAGGGGCGTCGGGACGGGGAGCTGTTTTTT
>TRBD1|TRBJ2-2|-|TRBV10-3
CAISGQGAKVGELFF
TGTGCCATCAGTGGACAGGGGGCGAAGGTCGGGGAGCTGTTTTTT
>-|TRBJ2-1|few|TRBV9
CASSVEVGGAYNEQFF
TGTGCCAGCAGCGTAGAGGTGGGCGGGGCTTACAATGAGCAGTTCTTC
>TRBD1|TRBJ1-2|many|TRBV5-6
CASSPPGGSGYGYTF
TGTGCCAGCAGCCCCCCAGGGGGGTCGGGTTATGGCTACACCTTC
>-|TRBJ2-1|many|TRBV7-8
CASSLFTGSYNEQFF
TGTGCCAGCAGCTTATTTACCGGGTCCTACAATGAGCAGTTCTTC
>-|TRBJ1-4|many|TRBV12-3/TRBV12-4
CASSLSTEKLFF
TGTGCCAGCAGTCTATCAACGGAAAAACTGTTTTTT
>TRBD2|TRBJ2-1|many|TRBV5-1
CASSLARREGEQFF
TGCGCCAGCAGCTTGGCCCGGAGGGAGGGTGAGCAGTTCTTC
>TRBD2|TRBJ2-5|many|TRBV20-1
CSAQNRRGGFLRETQYF
TGCAGTGCTCAAAATCGGCGGGGGGGTTTCCTCCGGGAGACCCAGTACTTC
>-|TRBJ1-4|-|TRBV15
CATSPMGGWGSNEKLFF
TGTGCCACCAGCCCCATGGGGGGTTGGGGTTCTAATGAAAAACTGTTTTTT